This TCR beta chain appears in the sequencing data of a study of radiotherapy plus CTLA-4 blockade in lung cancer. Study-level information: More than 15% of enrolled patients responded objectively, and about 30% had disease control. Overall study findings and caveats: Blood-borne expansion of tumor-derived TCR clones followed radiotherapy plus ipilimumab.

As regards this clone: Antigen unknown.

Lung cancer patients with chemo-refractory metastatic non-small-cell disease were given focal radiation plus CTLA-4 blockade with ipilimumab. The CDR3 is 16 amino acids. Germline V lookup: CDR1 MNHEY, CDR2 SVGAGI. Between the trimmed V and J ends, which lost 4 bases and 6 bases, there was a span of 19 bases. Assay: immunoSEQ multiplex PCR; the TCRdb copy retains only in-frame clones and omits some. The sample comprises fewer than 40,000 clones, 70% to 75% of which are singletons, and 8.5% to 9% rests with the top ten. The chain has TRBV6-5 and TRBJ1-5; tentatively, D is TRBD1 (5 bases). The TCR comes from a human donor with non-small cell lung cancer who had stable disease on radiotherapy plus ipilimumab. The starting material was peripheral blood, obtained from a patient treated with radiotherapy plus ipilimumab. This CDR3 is CASSSEGLEMRQPQHF. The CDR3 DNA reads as TGTGCCAGCAGTTCGGAGGGACTCGAAATGCGTCAGCCCCAGCATTTT.